This T cell receptor beta chain emerged from a study of T cell repertoires and HLA-DP antigens. Across the study: Sorted CD137+CD4+ samples averaged around 200 ng DNA; pre-culture CD4+ samples, 950 to 1,500 ng.

Notes on the study in general: Against one allele, clones undetected before culture averaged about 40%; against the other, approximately 51%.

Primers targeted 54 TRBV and 13 TRBJ segments. Sequencing used immunoSEQ multiplex PCR; TCRdb keeps in-frame clones, though not all of them. The repertoire holds about 120,000 clones, with 80% to 95% as singletons. This clone was seen more than once but under ten times. Its specificity is not known. The specimen was CD4+ T cells from PBMCs. The TCR comes from a woman between 18 and 29 years old in good health and CMV-seronegative.

The CDR3 spells CASSSGPISGNTIYF. The CDR3 bases are TGTGCCAGCAGCTCCGGACCGATATCTGGAAACACCATATATTTT. This chain links TRBV5-6 with TRBJ1-3, with D hard to call. Trimming shortened V by 3 bases and J by 1 base, and 11 bases separated the two germline ends. The CDR3 is 15 amino acids. Germline V gives CDR1 SGHDT, CDR2 YYEEEE.